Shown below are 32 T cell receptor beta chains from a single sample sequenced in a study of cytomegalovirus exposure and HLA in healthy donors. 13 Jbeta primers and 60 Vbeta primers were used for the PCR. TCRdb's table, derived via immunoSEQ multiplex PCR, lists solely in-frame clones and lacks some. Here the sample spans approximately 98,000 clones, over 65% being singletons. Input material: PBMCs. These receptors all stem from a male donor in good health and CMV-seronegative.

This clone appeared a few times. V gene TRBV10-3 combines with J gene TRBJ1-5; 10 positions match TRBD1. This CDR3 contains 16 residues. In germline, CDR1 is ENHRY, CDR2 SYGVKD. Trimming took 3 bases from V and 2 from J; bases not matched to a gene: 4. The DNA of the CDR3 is TGTGCCATCAGTGAAACCGGGACAGGGGGCAATCAGCCCCAGCATTTT. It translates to CAISETGTGGNQPQHF.

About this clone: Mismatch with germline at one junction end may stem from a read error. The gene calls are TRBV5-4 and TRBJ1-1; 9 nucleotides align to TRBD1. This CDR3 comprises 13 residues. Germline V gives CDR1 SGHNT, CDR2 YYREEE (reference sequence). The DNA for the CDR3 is TGTGTCAGCAGCCGGGGGACAGGGAGGAAAGCTTTCTTT. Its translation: CVSSRGTGRKAFF. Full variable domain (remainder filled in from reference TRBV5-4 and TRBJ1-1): ETGVTQSPTHLIKTRGQQVTLRCSSQSGHNTVSWYQQALGQGPQFIFQYYREEENGRGNFPPRFSGLQFPNYSSELNVNALELDDSALYLCVSSRGTGRKAFFGQGTRLTVV.

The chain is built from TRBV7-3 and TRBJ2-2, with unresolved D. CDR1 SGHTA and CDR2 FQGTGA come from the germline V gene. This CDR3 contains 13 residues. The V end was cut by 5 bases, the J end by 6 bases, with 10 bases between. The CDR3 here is CASSRTGSGELFF. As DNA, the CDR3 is TGTGCCAGCAGCCGAACCGGTTCCGGGGAGCTGTTTTTT.

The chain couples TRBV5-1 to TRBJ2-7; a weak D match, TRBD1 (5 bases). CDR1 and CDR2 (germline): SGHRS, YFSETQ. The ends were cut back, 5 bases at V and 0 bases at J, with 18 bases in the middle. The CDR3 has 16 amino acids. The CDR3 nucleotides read TGCGCCAGCAGTGGTAGTCCGCAGGGCAACTCCTACGAGCAGTACTTC. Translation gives CASSGSPQGNSYEQYF. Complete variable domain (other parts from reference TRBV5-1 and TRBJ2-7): KAGVTQTPRYLIKTRGQQVTLSCSPISGHRSVSWYQQTPGQGLQFLFEYFSETQRNKGNFPGRFSGRQFSNSRSEMNVSTLELGDSALYLCASSGSPQGNSYEQYFGPGTRLTVT.

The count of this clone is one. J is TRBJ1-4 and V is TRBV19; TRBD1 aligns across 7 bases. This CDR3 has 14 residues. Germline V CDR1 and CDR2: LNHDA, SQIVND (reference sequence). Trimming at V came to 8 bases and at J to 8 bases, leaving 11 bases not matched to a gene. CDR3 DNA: TGTGCCAGTTTGGGTCCGGGACAGCCCGAAAAACTGTTTTTT. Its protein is CASLGPGQPEKLFF.

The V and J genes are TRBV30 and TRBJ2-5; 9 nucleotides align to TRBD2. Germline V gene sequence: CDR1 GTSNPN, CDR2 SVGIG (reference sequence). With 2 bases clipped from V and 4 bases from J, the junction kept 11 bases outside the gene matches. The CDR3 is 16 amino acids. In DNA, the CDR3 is TGTGCCTGGAGTCCCCTGGGCGGGAGGGCCATAGAGACCCAGTACTTC. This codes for CAWSPLGGRAIETQYF. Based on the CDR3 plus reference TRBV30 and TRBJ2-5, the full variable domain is SQTIHQWPATLVQPVGSPLSLECTVEGTSNPNLYWYRQAAGRGLQLLFYSVGIGQISSEVPQNLSASRPQDRQFILSSKKLLLSDSGFYLCAWSPLGGRAIETQYFGPGTRLLVL.

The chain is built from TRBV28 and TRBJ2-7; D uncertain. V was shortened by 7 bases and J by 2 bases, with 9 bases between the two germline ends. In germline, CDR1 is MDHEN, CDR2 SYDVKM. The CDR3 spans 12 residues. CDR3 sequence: CASMGSTYEQYF. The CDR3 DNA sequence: TGTGCCAGCATGGGCAGCACCTACGAGCAGTACTTC.

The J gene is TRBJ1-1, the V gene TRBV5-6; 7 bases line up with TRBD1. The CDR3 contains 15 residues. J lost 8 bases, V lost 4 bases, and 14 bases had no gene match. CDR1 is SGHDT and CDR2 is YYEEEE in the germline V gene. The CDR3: CASSQYRQGFAEAFF. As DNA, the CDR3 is TGTGCCAGCAGCCAGTACCGACAGGGCTTCGCGGAAGCTTTCTTT.

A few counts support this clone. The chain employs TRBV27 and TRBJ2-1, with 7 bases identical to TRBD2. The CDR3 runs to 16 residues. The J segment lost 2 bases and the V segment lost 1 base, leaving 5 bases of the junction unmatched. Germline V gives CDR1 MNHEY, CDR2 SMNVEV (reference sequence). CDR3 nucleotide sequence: TGTGCCAGCAGTTTATTGGGAGGGACCCCCTACAATGAGCAGTTCTTC. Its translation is CASSLLGGTPYNEQFF.

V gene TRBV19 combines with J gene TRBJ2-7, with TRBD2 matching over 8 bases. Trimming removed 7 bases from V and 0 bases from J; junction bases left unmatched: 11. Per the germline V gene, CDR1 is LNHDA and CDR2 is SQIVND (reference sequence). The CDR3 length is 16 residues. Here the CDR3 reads CASTNTGLAGSYEQYF. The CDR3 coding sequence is TGTGCCAGTACCAACACCGGGCTAGCGGGCTCCTACGAGCAGTACTTC.

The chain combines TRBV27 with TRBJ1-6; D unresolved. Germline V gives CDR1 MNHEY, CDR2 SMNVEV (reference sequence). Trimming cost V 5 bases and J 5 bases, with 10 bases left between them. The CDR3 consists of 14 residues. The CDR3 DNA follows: TGTGCCAGCAGTCTCACAGCGGATAATTCACCCCTCCACTTT. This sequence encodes CASSLTADNSPLHF.

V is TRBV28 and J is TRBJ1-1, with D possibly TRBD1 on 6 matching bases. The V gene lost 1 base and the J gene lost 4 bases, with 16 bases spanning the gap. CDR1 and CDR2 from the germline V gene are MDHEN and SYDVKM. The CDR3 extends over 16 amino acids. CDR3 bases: TGTGCCAGCAGTTTATTATCGGCAGGGGCCATCACTGAAGCTTTCTTT. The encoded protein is CASSLLSAGAITEAFF.

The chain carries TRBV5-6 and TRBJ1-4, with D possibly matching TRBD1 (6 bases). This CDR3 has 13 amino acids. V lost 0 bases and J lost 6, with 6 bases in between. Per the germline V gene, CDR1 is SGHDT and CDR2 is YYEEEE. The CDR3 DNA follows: TGTGCCAGCAGCTTGGGACAGGATGAAAAACTGTTTTTT. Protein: CASSLGQDEKLFF.

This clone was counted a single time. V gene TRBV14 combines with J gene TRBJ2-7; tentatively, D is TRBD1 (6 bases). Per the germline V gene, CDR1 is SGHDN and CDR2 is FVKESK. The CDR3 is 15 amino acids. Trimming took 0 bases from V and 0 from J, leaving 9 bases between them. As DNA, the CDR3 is TGTGCCAGCAGCCAAGAGACAGGCAGCTCCTACGAGCAGTACTTC. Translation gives CASSQETGSSYEQYF.

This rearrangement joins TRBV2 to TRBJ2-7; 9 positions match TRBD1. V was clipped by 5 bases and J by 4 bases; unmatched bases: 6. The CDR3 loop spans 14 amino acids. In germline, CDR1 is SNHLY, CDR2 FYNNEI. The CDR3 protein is CASSSGTGKYEQYF. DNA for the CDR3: TGTGCCAGCAGTTCCGGGACAGGGAAATACGAGCAGTACTTC.

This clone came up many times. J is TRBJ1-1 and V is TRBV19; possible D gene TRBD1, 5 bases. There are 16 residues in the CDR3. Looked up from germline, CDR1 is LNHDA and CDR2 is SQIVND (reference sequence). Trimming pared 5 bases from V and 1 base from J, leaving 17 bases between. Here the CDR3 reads CASSPMGLTENTEAFF. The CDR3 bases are TGTGCCAGTAGTCCCATGGGGTTGACAGAGAACACTGAAGCTTTCTTT.

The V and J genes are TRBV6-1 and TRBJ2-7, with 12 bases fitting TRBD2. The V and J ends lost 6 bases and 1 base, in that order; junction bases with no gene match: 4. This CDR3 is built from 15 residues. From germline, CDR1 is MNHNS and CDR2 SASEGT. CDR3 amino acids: CASRTGTSGSYEQYF. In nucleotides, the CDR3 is TGTGCCAGCAGGACCGGGACTAGCGGGTCCTACGAGCAGTACTTC.

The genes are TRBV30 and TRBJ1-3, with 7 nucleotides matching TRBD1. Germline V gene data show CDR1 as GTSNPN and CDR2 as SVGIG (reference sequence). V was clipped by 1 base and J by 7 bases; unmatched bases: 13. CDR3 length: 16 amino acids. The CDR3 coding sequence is TGTGCCTGGAGTGGGACAGGTGCTCAGGTTGGGAACACCATATATTTT. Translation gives CAWSGTGAQVGNTIYF.

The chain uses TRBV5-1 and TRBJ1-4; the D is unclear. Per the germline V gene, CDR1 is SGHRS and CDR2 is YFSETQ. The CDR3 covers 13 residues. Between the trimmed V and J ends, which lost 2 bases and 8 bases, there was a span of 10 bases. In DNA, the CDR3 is TGCGCCAGCAGCTTCTCCCCGCGGGAAAAACTGTTTTTT. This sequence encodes CASSFSPREKLFF.

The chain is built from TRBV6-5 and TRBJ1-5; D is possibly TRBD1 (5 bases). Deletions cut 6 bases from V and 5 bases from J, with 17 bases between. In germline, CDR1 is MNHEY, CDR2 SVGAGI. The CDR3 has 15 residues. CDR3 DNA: TGTGCCAGCAGCTTGGACCCACGGGGGTATCAGCCCCAGCATTTT. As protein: CASSLDPRGYQPQHF.

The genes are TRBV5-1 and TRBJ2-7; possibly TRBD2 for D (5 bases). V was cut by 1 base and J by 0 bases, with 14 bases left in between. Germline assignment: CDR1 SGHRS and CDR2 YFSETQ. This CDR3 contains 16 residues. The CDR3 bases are TGCGCCAGCAGCTTGTCCCGGGAAGGAAGCTCCTACGAGCAGTACTTC. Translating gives CASSLSREGSSYEQYF.

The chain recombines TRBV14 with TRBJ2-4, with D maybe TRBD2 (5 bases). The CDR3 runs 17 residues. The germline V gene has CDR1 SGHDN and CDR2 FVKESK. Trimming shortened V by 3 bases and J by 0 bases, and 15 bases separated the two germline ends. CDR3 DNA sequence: TGTGCCAGCAGCCAGTCCGGACTGGCCGTAGCCAAAAACATTCAGTACTTC. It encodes CASSQSGLAVAKNIQYF. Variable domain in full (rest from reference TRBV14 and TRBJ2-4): EAGVTQFPSHSVIEKGQTVTLRCDPISGHDNLYWYRRVMGKEIKFLLHFVKESKQDESGMPNNRFLAERTGGTYSTLKVQPAELEDSGVYFCASSQSGLAVAKNIQYFGAGTRLSVL.

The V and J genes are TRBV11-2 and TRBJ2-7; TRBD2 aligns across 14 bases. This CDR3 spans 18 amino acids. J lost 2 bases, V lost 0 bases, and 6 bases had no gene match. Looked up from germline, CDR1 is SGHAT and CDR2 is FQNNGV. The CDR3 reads CASSLDGTSGSWAYEQYF. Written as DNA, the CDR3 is TGTGCCAGCAGCTTAGACGGGACTAGCGGGAGTTGGGCCTACGAGCAGTACTTC.

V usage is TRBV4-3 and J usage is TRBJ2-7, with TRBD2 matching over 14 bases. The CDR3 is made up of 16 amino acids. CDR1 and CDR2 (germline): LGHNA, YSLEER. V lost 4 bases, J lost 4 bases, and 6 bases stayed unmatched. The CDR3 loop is CASSRETSGRDYEQYF. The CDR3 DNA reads TGCGCCAGCAGCCGGGAGACTAGCGGGAGGGATTACGAGCAGTACTTC.

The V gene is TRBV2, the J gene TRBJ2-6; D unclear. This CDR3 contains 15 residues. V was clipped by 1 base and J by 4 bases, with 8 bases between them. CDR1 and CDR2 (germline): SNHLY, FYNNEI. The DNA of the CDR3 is TGTGCCAGCAGTGAAGGGGCTCCGGGGGCCAACGTCCTGACTTTC. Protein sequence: CASSEGAPGANVLTF.

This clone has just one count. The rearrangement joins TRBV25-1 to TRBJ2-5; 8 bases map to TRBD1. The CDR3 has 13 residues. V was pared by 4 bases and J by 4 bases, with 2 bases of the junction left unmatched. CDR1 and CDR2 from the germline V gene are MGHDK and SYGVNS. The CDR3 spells CASSVQGGETQYF. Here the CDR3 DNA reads TGTGCCAGCAGTGTACAGGGGGGAGAGACCCAGTACTTC. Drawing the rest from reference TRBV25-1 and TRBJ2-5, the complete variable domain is EADIYQTPRYLVIGTGKKITLECSQTMGHDKMYWYQQDPGMELHLIHYSYGVNSTEKGDLSSESTVSRIRTEHFPLTLESARPSHTSQYLCASSVQGGETQYFGPGTRLLVL.

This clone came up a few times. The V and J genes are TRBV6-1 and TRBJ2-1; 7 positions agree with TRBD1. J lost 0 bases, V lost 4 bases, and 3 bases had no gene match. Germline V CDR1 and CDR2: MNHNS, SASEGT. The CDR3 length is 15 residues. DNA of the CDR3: TGTGCCAGCAGTGGGACAGGCGACTCCTACAATGAGCAGTTCTTC. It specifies CASSGTGDSYNEQFF.

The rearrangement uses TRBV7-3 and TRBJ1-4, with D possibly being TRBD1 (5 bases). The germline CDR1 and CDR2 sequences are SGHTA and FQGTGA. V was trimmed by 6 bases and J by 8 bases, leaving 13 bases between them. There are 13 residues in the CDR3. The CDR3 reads CASREGLEEKLFF. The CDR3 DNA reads TGTGCCAGCAGGGAGGGGTTGGAGGAAAAACTGTTTTTT.

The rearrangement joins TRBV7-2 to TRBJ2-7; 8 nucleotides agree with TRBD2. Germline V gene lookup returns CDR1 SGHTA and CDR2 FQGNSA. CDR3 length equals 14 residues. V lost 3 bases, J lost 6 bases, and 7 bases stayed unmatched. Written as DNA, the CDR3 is TGTGCCAGCAGCTTCGGGAGGGGCGAGGGCGAGCAGTACTTC. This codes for CASSFGRGEGEQYF.

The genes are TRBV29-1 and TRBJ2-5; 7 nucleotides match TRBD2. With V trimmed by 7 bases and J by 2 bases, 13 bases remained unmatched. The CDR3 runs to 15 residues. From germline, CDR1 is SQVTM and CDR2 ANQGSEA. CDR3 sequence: CSATKGRATQETQYF. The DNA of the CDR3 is TGCAGCGCCACAAAGGGGAGGGCGACTCAAGAGACCCAGTACTTC.

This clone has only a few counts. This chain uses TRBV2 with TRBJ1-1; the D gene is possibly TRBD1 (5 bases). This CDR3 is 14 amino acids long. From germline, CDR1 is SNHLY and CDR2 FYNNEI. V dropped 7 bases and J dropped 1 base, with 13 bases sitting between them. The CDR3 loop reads CASILYGGNTEAFF. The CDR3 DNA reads TGTGCCAGCATCCTATACGGGGGGAACACTGAAGCTTTCTTT.

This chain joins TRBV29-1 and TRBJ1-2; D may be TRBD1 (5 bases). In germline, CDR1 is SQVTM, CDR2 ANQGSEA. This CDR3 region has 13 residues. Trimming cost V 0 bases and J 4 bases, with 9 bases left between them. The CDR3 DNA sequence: TGCAGCGTTGAAGATAACAGGAGCTATGGCTACACCTTC. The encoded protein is CSVEDNRSYGYTF.